This entry lists 23 T cell receptor beta chains sequenced from one sample in a study of T cell changes during pregnancy in multiple sclerosis. Assay used: immunoSEQ multiplex PCR; TCRdb lists only in-frame clones, some missing. The data show some 77,000 clones, with about 92% seen just once and around 2.6% held by the top ten. Source: peripheral blood, taken after pregnancy. The receptors were sampled from a female donor in good health, enrolled as a control in a pregnancy study.

CDR3 sequence: CASSQAGRPETQYF. In DNA, the CDR3 is TGCGCCAGCAGCCAAGCCGGGAGGCCGGAGACCCAGTACTTC. The chain combines TRBV4-3 with TRBJ2-5; 7 bases map to TRBD2. The CDR3 runs to 14 residues. The germline CDR1 and CDR2 sequences are LGHNA and YSLEER. The ends lost 1 base at V and 5 bases at J; junction bases unmatched: 4.

The CDR3: CASSPPGQGTRNTEAFF. The CDR3 nucleotides are TGTGCCAGCTCACCTCCGGGACAGGGGACGAGGAACACTGAAGCTTTCTTT. The chain links TRBV18 to TRBJ1-1; TRBD1 aligns across 10 bases. The CDR3 runs 17 residues. V dropped 3 bases and J dropped 1; count of bases not matched to a gene: 8. Germline lookup yields CDR1 KGHSH and CDR2 LQKENI.

The count of this clone is one. The chain has TRBV5-1 and TRBJ2-7; D gene uncertain. CDR1 is SGHRS, CDR2 YFSETQ, per germline. The CDR3 runs 14 residues. V lost 0 bases and J lost 3, with 10 bases in between. For the CDR3, the DNA is TGCGCCAGCAGCTTGGCTCTTGCGATCTACGAGCAGTACTTC. Its protein product is CASSLALAIYEQYF.

This clone was counted between two and nine times. The rearrangement links TRBV4-2 to TRBJ1-2; 11 positions agree with TRBD1. After removal of 2 bases from V and 6 bases from J, the junction contained 5 bases not matched to a gene. CDR3 length equals 15 residues. Germline CDR1 reads LGHNA; CDR2 reads YNFKEQ. The CDR3 nucleotides are TGTGCCAGCAGCCAACGGGACAGGGGGAACGATGGCTACACCTTC. It codes for CASSQRDRGNDGYTF.

This chain uses TRBV9 with TRBJ2-5, with 10 positions matching TRBD1. The J call may be in error: the DNA end matches TRBJ2-7 better. The CDR3 has 15 amino acids. CDR1 and CDR2 (germline): SGDLS, YYNGEE. The CDR3 is CASSGGQGNTYEQYF. CDR3 nucleotide sequence: TGTGCCAGCAGCGGGGGACAGGGGAACACCTACGAGCAGTACTTC.

This rearrangement joins TRBV6-1 to TRBJ2-3; 9 nucleotides line up with TRBD1. V gave up 1 base and J gave up 0 bases; unmatched junction bases: 11. In germline, CDR1 is MNHNS, CDR2 SASEGT. The CDR3 loop spans 19 amino acids. This CDR3 is CASSEEPPTGGFSTDTQYF. The CDR3 DNA reads TGTGCCAGCAGTGAAGAACCCCCGACAGGGGGGTTTAGCACAGATACGCAGTATTTT.

The CDR3: CASTRNLRLAALDTQYF. CDR3 coding DNA: TGCGCCAGCACCCGAAATCTGCGACTAGCGGCGTTGGATACGCAGTATTTT. This chain links TRBV5-1 with TRBJ2-3; 9 nucleotides line up with TRBD2. J was trimmed by 6 bases and V by 6 bases; bases with no gene match: 17. The CDR3 totals 17 residues. Germline assignment: CDR1 SGHRS and CDR2 YFSETQ.

A single count supports this clone. The gene calls are TRBV11-2 and TRBJ2-7, with a tentative D call TRBD2 (5 bases). CDR3 size: 15 residues. Germline CDR1 is SGHAT and CDR2 is FQNNGV. V shed 1 base and J shed 5 bases, with 15 bases lying between them. CDR3 sequence reads: CASSLGGLLRDEQYF. CDR3 sequence (DNA): TGTGCCAGCAGCTTAGGAGGGCTGCTTAGGGACGAGCAGTACTTC.

This chain connects TRBV6-6 to TRBJ2-7, with 7 bases identical to TRBD1. With 0 bases clipped from V and 1 base from J, the junction kept 0 bases outside the gene matches. Germline V gives CDR1 MNHNY, CDR2 SVGAGI (reference sequence). The CDR3 has 14 residues. CDR3 sequence reads: CASSYSDRSYEQYF. DNA of the CDR3: TGTGCCAGCAGTTACTCGGACAGGTCCTACGAGCAGTACTTC.

This clone came up a few times. This chain joins TRBV7-2 and TRBJ2-3, with 7 bases lining up with TRBD2. There are 16 residues in the CDR3. V lost 2 bases, J lost 5 bases, and 10 bases stayed unmatched. Germline V gene sequence: CDR1 SGHTA, CDR2 FQGNSA. The CDR3 DNA reads as TGTGCCAGCAGCTTACTGCGCGGGAGTAACGAAGATACGCAGTATTTT. It translates to CASSLLRGSNEDTQYF.

The chain recombines TRBV27 with TRBJ1-1, with unresolved D. V lost 0 bases and J lost 7, with 9 bases in between. Germline CDR1 and CDR2: MNHEY and SMNVEV (reference sequence). The length of the CDR3 is 13 residues. The CDR3 protein is CASSLSGGNEAFF. CDR3 DNA: TGTGCCAGCAGTTTATCTGGAGGGAATGAAGCTTTCTTT.

This clone occurred once. This CDR3 reads CSARGGQGAFF. DNA for the CDR3: TGCAGTGCTAGAGGGGGACAGGGGGCTTTCTTT. The chain recombines TRBV20-1 with TRBJ1-1; 10 bases map to TRBD1. Germline V gene lookup returns CDR1 DFQATT and CDR2 SNEGSKA (reference sequence). This CDR3 has 11 residues. Trimming removed 1 base from V and 11 bases from J; junction bases left unmatched: 1.

The gene calls are TRBV6-6 and TRBJ1-6, with D perhaps TRBD1 (6 bases). Germline V gene lookup returns CDR1 MNHNY and CDR2 SVGAGI (reference sequence). The CDR3 has 14 amino acids. Trimming removed 6 bases at V and 11 bases at J, with 17 bases between. DNA of the CDR3: TGTGCCAGCAGCCAAAGTATCGACAGGACACCCCTCCACTTT. Translating gives CASSQSIDRTPLHF.

This chain uses TRBV25-1 with TRBJ2-1; TRBD2 aligns across 7 bases. V shed 5 bases, J shed 8 bases, and the junction held 9 bases outside the gene matches. The germline gives CDR1 MGHDK, CDR2 SYGVNS. The CDR3 is 14 amino acids. As DNA, the CDR3 is TGTGCCAGCAGTTACACGGGTGCGGGAGATGAGCAGTTCTTC. It specifies CASSYTGAGDEQFF.

The chain combines TRBV6-5 with TRBJ2-1; TRBD1 matches 8 bases. The CDR3 contains 16 residues. V shed 2 bases and J 1 base; nucleotides not matched to a gene: 4. Germline V gives CDR1 MNHEY, CDR2 SVGAGI. The CDR3 DNA follows: TGTGCCAGCAGTTACCGAGGGACAGGTTCCTACAATGAGCAGTTCTTC. Amino acids: CASSYRGTGSYNEQFF.

The chain uses TRBV7-2 and TRBJ2-7; 8 bases agree with TRBD2. The ends lost 5 bases at V and 2 bases at J; junction bases unmatched: 5. Germline V gene lookup returns CDR1 SGHTA and CDR2 FQGNSA. The CDR3 contains 14 residues. DNA for the CDR3: TGTGCCAGCAGCCTTAGCGGGGTGACCTACGAGCAGTACTTC. Residues: CASSLSGVTYEQYF.

The chain employs TRBV5-5 and TRBJ2-1; D gene ambiguous. Germline V lookup: CDR1 SGHKS, CDR2 YYEKEE (reference sequence). This CDR3 contains 19 residues. The V end was cut by 3 bases, the J end by 3 bases, with 25 bases between. CDR3 amino acids: CASSYSPSEHSLLYNEQFF. Here the CDR3 DNA reads TGTGCCAGCAGCTATAGCCCATCAGAACATTCACTCCTCTACAATGAGCAGTTCTTC.

The chain combines TRBV19 with TRBJ1-5; D perhaps matches TRBD1 (5 bases). Trimming cost V 5 bases and J 0 bases, with 14 bases left between them. This CDR3 is 16 amino acids long. Germline assignment: CDR1 LNHDA and CDR2 SQIVND (reference sequence). The CDR3 DNA follows: TGTGCCAGTAGTGGAGACAGAGTTTATAGCAATCAGCCCCAGCATTTT. The encoded protein is CASSGDRVYSNQPQHF.

This clone appeared once. The chain couples TRBV30 to TRBJ1-6, with TRBD1 identical over 8 bases. The trim removed 5 bases at V and 10 bases at J, leaving 13 bases unmatched. The CDR3 contains 15 residues. Germline V lookup: CDR1 GTSNPN, CDR2 SVGIG (reference sequence). CDR3 region: CAWGRLATGGSPLHF. For the CDR3, the DNA is TGTGCCTGGGGCCGCTTGGCCACAGGGGGATCACCCCTCCACTTT.

The V gene is TRBV6-4, the J gene TRBJ1-1; D gene ambiguous. The V end lost 6 bases, the J end lost 0 bases, and 8 bases lay between the germline ends. This CDR3 has 13 residues. The V gene's germline CDR1 is MRHNA and CDR2 SNTAGT. The chain's CDR3 is CASRLNLNTEAFF. CDR3 DNA sequence: TGTGCCAGCAGACTCAATCTGAACACTGAAGCTTTCTTT.

CDR3 coding DNA: TGTGCCAGCAGTTTCTTAAAGGGGGCGAATCAGCCCCAGCATTTT. Protein: CASSFLKGANQPQHF. This sequence joins TRBV28 and TRBJ1-5; 7 nucleotides match TRBD1. In germline, CDR1 is MDHEN, CDR2 SYDVKM. V lost 3 bases and J lost 4; bases outside the gene matches: 6. The CDR3 runs to 15 residues. Drawing the rest from reference TRBV28 and TRBJ1-5, the complete variable domain is DVKVTQSSRYLVKRTGEKVFLECVQDMDHENMFWYRQDPGLGLRLIYFSYDVKMKEKGDIPEGYSVSREKKERFSLILESASTNQTSMYLCASSFLKGANQPQHFGDGTRLSIL.

The genes are TRBV7-2 and TRBJ2-2, with D maybe TRBD2 (6 bases). V was trimmed by 2 bases and J by 6 bases, leaving 10 bases between them. CDR1 and CDR2 (germline): SGHTA, FQGNSA. This CDR3 has 14 amino acids. The CDR3 here is CASSLSPGAGELFF. DNA for the CDR3: TGTGCCAGCAGCTTATCCCCGGGGGCCGGGGAGCTGTTTTTT.

The J gene is TRBJ2-7, the V gene TRBV11-2, with 11 bases matching TRBD2. The CDR3 is made up of 14 amino acids. The V segment lost 5 bases and the J segment 4 bases; nucleotides outside the gene matches: 4. Germline values: CDR1 SGHAT, CDR2 FQNNGV. The DNA of the CDR3 is TGTGCCAGCAGCCCACTAGCGGGAGCATACGAGCAGTACTTC. It translates to CASSPLAGAYEQYF.